This T cell receptor beta chain emerged from a study of blood T cell repertoires in COVID-19. Looking at the study overall: Some COVID-19 samples were acute and others convalescent; all came from the United States, Italy and Spain. In each case, the material was cDNA or gDNA derived from T cells, B-cell-depleted T cells, or PBMCs.

V lost 6 bases to trimming and J lost 5 bases, with 16 bases between them. CDR1 SNHLY and CDR2 FYNNEI come from the germline V gene. The CDR3 length is 14 residues. Authors' processing steps: Estimated nucleated cell counts came from reference gene primer amplification. Clones were sequenced by immunoSEQ multiplex PCR, and TCRdb holds only the in-frame ones, with some missing. The V and J calls and the clone size are those of that table, but D and trimming were determined from the DNA. The sample includes 100,000 to 150,000 clones, approximately 90% of them seen just once. The chain carries TRBV2 and TRBJ1-1, with D perhaps TRBD1 (6 bases). The sequencing sample was made of peripheral blood. This sequence was found in an elderly woman with acute or convalescent COVID-19. The CDR3 reads CASRDTGWSTEAFF. CDR3 DNA: TGTGCCAGCAGGGATACAGGGTGGAGTACTGAAGCTTTCTTT.